This T cell receptor beta chain was sequenced for a study of CD8 T cells in Susac syndrome (dated by TCRdb to about 2019). In terms of the full investigation: The study used repertoire sequencing to test whether antigen drove CD8+ T cell activation and differentiation in Susac syndrome.

Concerning this clonotype itself: Its antigen has not been determined. Per-base quality was not reported, and no clone a single base away is much larger than it.

Peripheral blood CD8+ and CD4+ T cells from healthy donors, Susac syndrome patients and multiple sclerosis patients were profiled using high-throughput TCR beta sequencing. The multiple sclerosis controls were treatment-naive patients whose relapsing-remitting disease, either stable or active, fulfilled the revised McDonald criteria. CD8+ TEMRA cells were enriched by FACS, while bulk CD8+ and CD4+ T cells were purified by magnetic negative isolation. Blood was collected in EDTA tubes and processed within 24 hours, with PBMCs isolated through density gradient centrifugation. PBMCs intended for TCR sequencing were frozen in liquid nitrogen and were later thawed in a 37 degrees C water bath. The sorted or isolated CD4+, CD8+ and CD8+ TEMRA cells reached a purity of at least 90%. Overall study outcomes, separate from this receptor: The study acknowledged that relatively few individuals were included in the TCR sequencing and HLA analysis.

RNA was extracted using the RNeasy kit, and roughly 0.5 to 1 ug of the RNA was reverse transcribed with random hexamers. The immunoSEQ multiplex PCR assay, which covers 54 Vbeta and 13 Jbeta segments, was used to amplify TCR beta CDR3 regions. Bias from PCR amplification was corrected by using a synthetic template baseline for primer optimization and for computational correction. The study's processing was this. Reads were annotated to V, D and J genes per IMGT and analyzed with immunoSEQ Analyzer, keeping only productive sequences. Clonality was calculated as one minus the Shannon entropy normalized by log2 of the number of productive unique sequences. Public and private clones were assessed among the 100 most prevalent clones of each patient and control. A clone was defined as Susac-specific if it was absent from the healthy and MS cohorts, from roughly 990 published viral clones and from other ImmuneACCESS disease sequences. TCRdb redid the processing of the public reads, applying fastp at Q25 and MiXCR, and retained in-frame beta chains. Each entry is one CDR3 protein sequence, shown with its most common DNA and genes. TCRdb, rather than the study authors, made the V and J calls. The table for this sample lists 150,000 to 200,000 distinct CDR3 sequences; approximately 93% of them were counted only once. The ten largest make up 0.09% to 0.1% of the sample.

Between the V and J ends, shortened by 7 bases and 3 bases respectively, the junction contains 15 bases. CDR3 length: 14 amino acids, cysteine to phenylalanine. The sequence is cut down to CDR3 DNA, 42 bases in frame from base 1. Via the germline V gene, CDR1 is SQVTM and CDR2 ANQGSEA. The TCR originated in a human donor with multiple sclerosis. Material for sequencing was CD4+ T cells from PBMCs. The chain employs TRBV29-1 and TRBJ2-2, with the D gene not confidently named. The sequenced DNA is TGCAGCGCCAGGTCGACCTCAGACACCGGGGAGCTGTTTTTT. This encodes CSARSTSDTGELFF.